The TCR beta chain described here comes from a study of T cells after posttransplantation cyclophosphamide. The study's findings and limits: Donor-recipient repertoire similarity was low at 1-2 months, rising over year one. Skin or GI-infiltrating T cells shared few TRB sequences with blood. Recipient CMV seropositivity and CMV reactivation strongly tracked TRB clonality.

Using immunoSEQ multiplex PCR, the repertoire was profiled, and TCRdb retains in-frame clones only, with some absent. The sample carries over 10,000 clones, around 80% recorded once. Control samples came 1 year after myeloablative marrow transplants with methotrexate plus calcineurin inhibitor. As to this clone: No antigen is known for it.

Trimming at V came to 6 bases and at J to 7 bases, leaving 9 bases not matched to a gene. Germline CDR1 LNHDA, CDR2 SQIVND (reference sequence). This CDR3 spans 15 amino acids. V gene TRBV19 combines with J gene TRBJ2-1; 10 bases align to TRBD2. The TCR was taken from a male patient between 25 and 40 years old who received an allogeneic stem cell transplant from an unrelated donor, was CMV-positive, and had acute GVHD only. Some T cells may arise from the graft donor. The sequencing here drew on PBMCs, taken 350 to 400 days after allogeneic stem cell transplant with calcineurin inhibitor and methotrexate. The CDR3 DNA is TGTGCCAGTAGCCCAGCGGGAGGGCGTTCAAATGAGCAGTTCTTC. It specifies CASSPAGGRSNEQFF.